What follows are 6 T cell receptor beta chains derived from one specimen sequenced in a study of T cell repertoires in aging, cancer and after chemotherapy. The template was genomic DNA from peripheral blood, not RNA. A mixed TRB-A/B primer pool amplified rearranged TRB by multiplex touch-down PCR. TCRdb reprocessed the multiplex PCR reads via MiXCR and lists one record per CDR3 protein. The sample carries about 19,000 distinct CDR3 sequences, less than 45% recorded once. The material sequenced was blood. The source of these receptors is a human donor with a solid tumor.

This clonotype has just a few counts. The chain links TRBV28 to TRBJ2-5, with no clear D. This CDR3 contains 14 residues. Between the trimmed V and J ends, which lost 1 base and 5 bases, there was a span of 11 bases. The germline V gene has CDR1 MDHEN and CDR2 SYDVKM. Written as DNA, the CDR3 is TGTGCCAGCAGTTTATTGAAGGACGGGGAGACCCAGTACTTC. It specifies CASSLLKDGETQYF.

The chain links TRBV30 to TRBJ1-4; D gene unclear. The CDR3 extends over 11 amino acids. Germline CDR1 is GTSNPN and CDR2 is SVGIG (reference sequence). Trimming removed 5 bases at V and 8 bases at J, with 9 bases between. The CDR3 spells CAWAGGEKLFF. CDR3 nucleotides: TGTGCCTGGGCCGGAGGGGAAAAACTGTTTTTT.

There are a few counts of this clonotype. This chain connects TRBV7-9 to TRBJ2-3; no clear D. The CDR3 spans 11 residues. Per germline, CDR1 SEHNR and CDR2 FQNEAQ (reference sequence). Trimming took off 6 bases at V and 2 bases at J, with 3 bases between the two ends. CDR3 in DNA: TGTGCCAGCAGTAACACAGATACGCAGTATTTT. Protein: CASSNTDTQYF.

V gene TRBV7-6 combines with J gene TRBJ2-3; TRBD2 matches at 9 bases. The V gene's germline CDR1 is SGHVS and CDR2 FNYEAQ. V lost 3 bases and J lost 5; bases outside the gene matches: 12. The CDR3 is 17 residues long. The CDR3, as DNA: TGTGCCAGCAGCTTCGGCGTGAGGCGGGGGGGAGTAGATACGCAGTATTTT. Amino acid sequence: CASSFGVRRGGVDTQYF.

The chain combines TRBV7-6 with TRBJ1-1; the match to TRBD1 covers 9 bases. CDR3 length: 17 residues. Germline V gene data show CDR1 as SGHVS and CDR2 as FNYEAQ. J gave up 1 base and V 1 base, and 7 bases lay outside the gene matches. This CDR3 reads CASSLGTGARPNTEAFF. CDR3 DNA sequence: TGTGCCAGCAGCTTAGGGACAGGGGCCCGACCGAACACTGAAGCTTTCTTT. The entire variable domain, with the rest obtained from reference TRBV7-6 and TRBJ1-1, is as follows: GAGVSQSPRYKVTKRGQDVALRCDPISGHVSLYWYRQALGQGPEFLTYFNYEAQQDKSGLPNDRFSAERPEGSISTLTIQRTEQRDSAMYRCASSLGTGARPNTEAFFGQGTRLTVV.

This chain uses TRBV6-4 with TRBJ2-2; 9 nucleotides match TRBD1. Germline V CDR1 and CDR2: MRHNA, SNTAGT. The J segment lost 7 bases and the V segment lost 4 bases, leaving 7 bases of the junction unmatched. The CDR3 consists of 15 residues. The CDR3, as DNA: TGTGCCAGCAGTGTCGCGGGACAGGGAGTCGGGGAGCTGTTTTTT. It is translated as CASSVAGQGVGELFF.